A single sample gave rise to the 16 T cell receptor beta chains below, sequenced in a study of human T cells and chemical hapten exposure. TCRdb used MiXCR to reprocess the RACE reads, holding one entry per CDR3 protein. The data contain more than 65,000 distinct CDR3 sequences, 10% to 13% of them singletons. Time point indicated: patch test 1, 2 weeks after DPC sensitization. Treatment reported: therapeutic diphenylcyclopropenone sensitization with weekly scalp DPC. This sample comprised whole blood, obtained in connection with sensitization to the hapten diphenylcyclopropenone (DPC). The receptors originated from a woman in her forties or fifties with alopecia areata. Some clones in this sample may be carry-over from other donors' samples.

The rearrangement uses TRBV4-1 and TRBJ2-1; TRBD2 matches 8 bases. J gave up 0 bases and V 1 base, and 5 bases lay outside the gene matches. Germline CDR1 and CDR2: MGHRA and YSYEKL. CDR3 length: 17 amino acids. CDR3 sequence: CASSQVLAGRSYNEQFF. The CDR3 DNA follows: TGCGCCAGCAGCCAAGTGTTAGCGGGGCGCTCCTACAATGAGCAGTTCTTC.

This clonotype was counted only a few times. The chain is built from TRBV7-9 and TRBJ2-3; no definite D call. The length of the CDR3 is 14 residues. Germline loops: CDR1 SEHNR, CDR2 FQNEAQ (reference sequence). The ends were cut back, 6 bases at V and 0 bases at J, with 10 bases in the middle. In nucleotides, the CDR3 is TGTGCCAGCAGTTCTATGTCTAGCACAGATACGCAGTATTTT. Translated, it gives CASSSMSSTDTQYF.

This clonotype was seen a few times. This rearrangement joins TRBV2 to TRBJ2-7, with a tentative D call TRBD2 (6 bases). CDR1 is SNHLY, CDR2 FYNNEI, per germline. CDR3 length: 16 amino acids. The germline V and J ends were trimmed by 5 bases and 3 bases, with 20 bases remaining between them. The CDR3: CASSSPGLGILYEQYF. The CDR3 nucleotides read TGTGCCAGCAGTTCCCCGGGACTGGGGATCCTCTACGAGCAGTACTTC.

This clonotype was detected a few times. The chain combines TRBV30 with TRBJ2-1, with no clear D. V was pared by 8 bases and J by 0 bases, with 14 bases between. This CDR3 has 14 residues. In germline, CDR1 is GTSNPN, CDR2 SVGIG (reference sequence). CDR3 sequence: CAGTFYPSYNEQFF. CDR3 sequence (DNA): TGTGCCGGAACCTTCTACCCCTCCTACAATGAGCAGTTCTTC.

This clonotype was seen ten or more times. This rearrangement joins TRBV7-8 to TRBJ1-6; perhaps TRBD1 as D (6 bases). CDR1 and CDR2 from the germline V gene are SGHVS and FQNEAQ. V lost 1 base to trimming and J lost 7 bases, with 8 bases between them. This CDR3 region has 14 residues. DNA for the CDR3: TGTGCCAGCAGCTTAGGGGACACCAATTCACCCCTCCACTTT. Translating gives CASSLGDTNSPLHF.

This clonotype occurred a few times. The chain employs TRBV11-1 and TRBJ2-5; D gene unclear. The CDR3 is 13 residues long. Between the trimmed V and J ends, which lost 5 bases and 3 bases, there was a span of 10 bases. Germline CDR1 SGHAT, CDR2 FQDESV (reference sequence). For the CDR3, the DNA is TGTGCCAGCAGCCACCGATGGAAAGAGACCCAGTACTTC. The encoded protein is CASSHRWKETQYF.

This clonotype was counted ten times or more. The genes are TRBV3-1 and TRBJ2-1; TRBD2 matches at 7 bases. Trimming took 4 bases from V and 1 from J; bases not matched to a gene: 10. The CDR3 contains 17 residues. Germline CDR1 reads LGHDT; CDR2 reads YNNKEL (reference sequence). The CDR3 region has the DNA TGTGCCAGCAGCCCTGGTGCGGAGCGGGGTTCCTACAATGAGCAGTTCTTC. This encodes CASSPGAERGSYNEQFF.

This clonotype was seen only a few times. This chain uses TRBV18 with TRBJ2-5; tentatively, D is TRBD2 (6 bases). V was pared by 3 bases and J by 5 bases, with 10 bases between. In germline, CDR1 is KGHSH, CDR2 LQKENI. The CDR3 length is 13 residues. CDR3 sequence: CASSPLRDETQYF. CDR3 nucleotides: TGTGCCAGCTCACCTCTGCGGGATGAGACCCAGTACTTC. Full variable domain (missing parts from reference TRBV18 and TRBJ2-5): NAGVMQNPRHLVRRRGQEARLRCSPMKGHSHVYWYRQLPEEGLKFMVYLQKENIIDESGMPKERFSAEFPKEGPSILRIQQVVRGDSAAYFCASSPLRDETQYFGPGTRLLVL.

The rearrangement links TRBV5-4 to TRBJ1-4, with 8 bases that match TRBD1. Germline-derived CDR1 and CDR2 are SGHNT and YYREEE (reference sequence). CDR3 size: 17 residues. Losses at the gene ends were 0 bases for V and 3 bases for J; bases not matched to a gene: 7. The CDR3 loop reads CASSLEQGEVANEKLFF. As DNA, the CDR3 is TGTGCCAGCAGCTTGGAACAGGGGGAAGTGGCTAATGAAAAACTGTTTTTT.

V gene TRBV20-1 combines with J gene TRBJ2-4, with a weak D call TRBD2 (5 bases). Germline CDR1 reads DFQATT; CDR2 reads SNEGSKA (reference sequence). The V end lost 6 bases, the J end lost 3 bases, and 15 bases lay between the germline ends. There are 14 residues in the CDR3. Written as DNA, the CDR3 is TGCAGTGCCCCTAGCCCAGGACTCAAAAACATTCAGTACTTC. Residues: CSAPSPGLKNIQYF.

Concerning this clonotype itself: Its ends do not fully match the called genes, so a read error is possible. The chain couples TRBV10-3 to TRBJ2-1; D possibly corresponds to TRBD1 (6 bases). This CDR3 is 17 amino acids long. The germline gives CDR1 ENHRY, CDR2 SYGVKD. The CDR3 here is CAISESGIHESRGELFF. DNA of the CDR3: TGTGCCATCAGTGAGTCGGGGATACACGAGAGCAGGGGCGAGCTGTTCTTC.

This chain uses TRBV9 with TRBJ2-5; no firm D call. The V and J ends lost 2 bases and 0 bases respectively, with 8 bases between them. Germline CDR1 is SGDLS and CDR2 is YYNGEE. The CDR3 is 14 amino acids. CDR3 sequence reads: CASSVRMDQETQYF. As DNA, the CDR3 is TGTGCCAGCAGCGTCCGGATGGACCAAGAGACCCAGTACTTC.

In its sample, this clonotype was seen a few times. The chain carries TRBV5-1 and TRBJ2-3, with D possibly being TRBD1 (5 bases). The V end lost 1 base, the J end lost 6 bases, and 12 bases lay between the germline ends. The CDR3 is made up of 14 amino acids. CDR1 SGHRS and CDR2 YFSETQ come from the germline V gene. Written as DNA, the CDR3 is TGCGCCAGCAGCTTGACAGGTCCCCACGATACGCAGTATTTT. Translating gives CASSLTGPHDTQYF.

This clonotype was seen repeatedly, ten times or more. The CDR3 is CASRTGDYGYTF. CDR3 in DNA: TGTGCCAGTCGGACAGGGGACTATGGCTACACCTTC. The chain couples TRBV28 to TRBJ1-2; 9 bases fit TRBD1. The J segment lost 3 bases and the V segment lost 9 bases, leaving 2 bases of the junction unmatched. The germline gives CDR1 MDHEN, CDR2 SYDVKM. The CDR3 runs 12 residues.

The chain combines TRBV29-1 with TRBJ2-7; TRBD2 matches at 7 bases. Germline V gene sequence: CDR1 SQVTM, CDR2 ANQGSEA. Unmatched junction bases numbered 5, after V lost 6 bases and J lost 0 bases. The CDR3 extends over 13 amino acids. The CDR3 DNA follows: TGCAGCGTGGCTAGCGGTAGCTCCTACGAGCAGTACTTC. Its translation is CSVASGSSYEQYF.

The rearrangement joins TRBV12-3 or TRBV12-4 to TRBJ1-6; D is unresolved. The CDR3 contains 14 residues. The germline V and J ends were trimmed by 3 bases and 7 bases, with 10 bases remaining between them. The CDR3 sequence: CASSFGGSNSPLHF. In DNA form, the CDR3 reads TGTGCCAGCAGTTTTGGCGGTAGCAATTCACCCCTCCACTTT.